Shown below are 19 T cell receptor beta chains from a single sample sequenced in a study of blood T cell repertoires in COVID-19. The protocol was immunoSEQ multiplex PCR, while the TCRdb copy is restricted to in-frame clones and leaves out a portion. The data show approximately 300,000 clones, 90% seen once. The specimen sequenced was PBMCs or T cells enriched from blood (not recorded which). The receptors shown here come from a man aged 60 to 69 who had recovered from COVID-19.

This clone was recorded only once. The J gene is TRBJ2-2, the V gene TRBV4-1, with 9 nucleotides matching TRBD2. There are 16 residues in the CDR3. Trimming cost V 2 bases and J 6 bases; bases outside gene matches: 7. The germline CDR1 and CDR2 sequences are MGHRA and YSYEKL. The CDR3 DNA sequence: TGCGCCAGCAGCCAATTAGCGGGAGAAGTGTCCGGGGAGCTGTTTTTT. Protein product: CASSQLAGEVSGELFF.

The V and J genes are TRBV5-1 and TRBJ1-5; tentatively, D is TRBD1 (5 bases). Trimming removed 0 bases at V and 2 bases at J, with 9 bases between. The CDR3 length is 15 residues. The germline V gene encodes CDR1 SGHRS and CDR2 YFSETQ. The DNA of the CDR3 is TGCGCCAGCAGCTTGGGCCAGGGCGGCAATCAGCCCCAGCATTTT. It yields the protein CASSLGQGGNQPQHF.

This clone turned up a few times. J is TRBJ1-2 and V is TRBV7-2; D call uncertain. Germline V gene sequence: CDR1 SGHTA, CDR2 FQGNSA. This CDR3 spans 14 amino acids. Trimming pared 7 bases from V and 0 bases from J, leaving 12 bases between. CDR3 loop: CASTFSPTNYGYTF. The DNA for the CDR3 is TGTGCCAGCACCTTTAGCCCTACTAACTATGGCTACACCTTC.

The chain carries TRBV6-5 and TRBJ1-4; unclear D gene. Germline V CDR1 and CDR2: MNHEY, SVGAGI. The length of the CDR3 is 15 residues. The ends were cut back, 2 bases at V and 2 bases at J, with 9 bases in the middle. This CDR3 reads CASSYTGSTNEKLFF. In DNA form, the CDR3 reads TGTGCCAGCAGTTACACTGGGAGTACTAATGAAAAACTGTTTTTT.

The V call is TRBV21-1, the J call TRBJ2-7; TRBD2 is the table's D call, not checked against the DNA. TRBV21-1 is deemed a pseudogene. The CDR3 extends over 17 amino acids. The CDR3 is CARGTGGLAGVAYEQYF. CDR3 DNA: TGTGCCAGAGGGACAGGGGGCCTAGCGGGAGTAGCGTACGAGCAGTACTTC.

The chain combines TRBV19 with TRBJ2-7; D gene unclear. The V and J ends lost 2 bases and 2 bases respectively, with 25 bases between them. Germline CDR1 reads LNHDA; CDR2 reads SQIVND (reference sequence). CDR3 length: 19 amino acids. The CDR3 DNA sequence: TGTGCCAGTAGTATATCTCGGGTTGCCCCTTCGACGTCAGCCTACGAGCAGTACTTC. Translated, it gives CASSISRVAPSTSAYEQYF.

The gene calls are TRBV11-3 and TRBJ2-1; 15 bases match TRBD2. CDR1 SGHNT and CDR2 YENEEA come from the germline V gene. J was trimmed by 6 bases and V by 5 bases; bases with no gene match: 2. The CDR3 is made up of 15 amino acids. This CDR3 reads CASSTGLAGGNEQFF. The CDR3 DNA follows: TGTGCCAGCAGCACGGGACTAGCGGGAGGCAATGAGCAGTTCTTC.

The V call is TRBV19, the J call TRBJ2-3; 9 bases align to TRBD1. J was trimmed by 4 bases and V by 5 bases; bases with no gene match: 7. Germline values: CDR1 LNHDA, CDR2 SQIVND (reference sequence). The CDR3 totals 15 residues. CDR3 in amino acids: CASSSGQGKPDTQYF. The CDR3 DNA follows: TGTGCCAGTAGTTCCGGACAGGGGAAGCCAGATACGCAGTATTTT.

The V gene is TRBV6-1, the J gene TRBJ1-5; D remains ambiguous. The CDR3 has 16 residues. The germline CDR1 and CDR2 sequences are MNHNS and SASEGT. The V end lost 0 bases, the J end lost 5 bases, and 14 bases lay between the germline ends. The DNA of the CDR3 is TGTGCCAGCAGTGAAGCGAAGACCACAGAGTATCAGCCCCAGCATTTT. It codes for CASSEAKTTEYQPQHF.

The V gene is TRBV9, the J gene TRBJ2-2; 9 bases fit TRBD2. The germline gives CDR1 SGDLS, CDR2 YYNGEE. Trimming took 0 bases from V and 6 from J; bases not matched to a gene: 6. The CDR3 extends over 16 amino acids. The CDR3 reads CASSVGSSGSPGELFF. Written as DNA, the CDR3 is TGTGCCAGCAGCGTAGGTAGTAGCGGGAGTCCCGGGGAGCTGTTTTTT. Filled out from reference TRBV9 and TRBJ2-2, the complete variable domain reads DSGVTQTPKHLITATGQRVTLRCSPRSGDLSVYWYQQSLDQGLQFLIQYYNGEERAKGNILERFSAQQFPDLHSELNLSSLELGDSALYFCASSVGSSGSPGELFFGEGSRLTVL.

This chain joins TRBV19 and TRBJ1-5; TRBD1 is a possible D gene (5 bases). The CDR3 is made up of 13 amino acids. Germline V gives CDR1 LNHDA, CDR2 SQIVND (reference sequence). Deletions cut 8 bases from V and 6 bases from J, with 14 bases between. DNA of the CDR3: TGTGCCAGTTCCGTCGGGGGTGCTCAGCCCCAGCATTTT. Translating it yields CASSVGGAQPQHF.

This CDR3 reads CASSLGGAITGELFF. The CDR3 DNA reads TGTGCCAGCAGCCTCGGGGGGGCCATCACCGGGGAGCTGTTTTTT. The V call is TRBV6-5, the J call TRBJ2-2; TRBD2 matches 8 bases. The CDR3 consists of 15 residues. V lost 6 bases, J lost 4 bases, and 7 bases stayed unmatched. The germline gives CDR1 MNHEY, CDR2 SVGAGI.

This rearrangement joins TRBV28 to TRBJ1-1; TRBD1 might be the D (5 bases). This CDR3 region has 13 residues. CDR1 MDHEN and CDR2 SYDVKM come from the germline V gene. Trimming took 3 bases from V and 6 from J, leaving 11 bases between them. This CDR3 reads CASSLFREPEAFF. CDR3 DNA: TGTGCCAGCAGTTTGTTCAGGGAACCTGAAGCTTTCTTT. Variable domain in full (rest from reference TRBV28 and TRBJ1-1): DVKVTQSSRYLVKRTGEKVFLECVQDMDHENMFWYRQDPGLGLRLIYFSYDVKMKEKGDIPEGYSVSREKKERFSLILESASTNQTSMYLCASSLFREPEAFFGQGTRLTVV.

This rearrangement joins TRBV5-1 to TRBJ1-2; 9 bases map to TRBD1. Germline CDR1 and CDR2: SGHRS and YFSETQ. The CDR3 length is 16 residues. With 4 bases clipped from V and 8 bases from J, the junction kept 15 bases outside the gene matches. CDR3 residues: CASSVGTTGGWEGYTF. The CDR3 DNA is TGCGCCAGCAGCGTCGGCACAACAGGGGGCTGGGAGGGCTACACCTTC.

The rearrangement uses TRBV9 and TRBJ2-1; possibly TRBD2 for D (5 bases). Germline CDR1 is SGDLS and CDR2 is YYNGEE. The ends were cut back, 4 bases at V and 5 bases at J, with 16 bases in the middle. This CDR3 has 15 amino acids. DNA of the CDR3: TGTGCCAGCAGCCCTTACGGGGAATTAAACAATGAGCAGTTCTTC. Translating gives CASSPYGELNNEQFF.

The genes are TRBV5-1 and TRBJ2-3; D is possibly TRBD2 (5 bases). This CDR3 region has 16 residues. In germline, CDR1 is SGHRS, CDR2 YFSETQ. Trimming stripped 0 bases from V and 4 bases from J, with 15 bases between. The CDR3 region has the DNA TGCGCCAGCAGCTTGGCCTCTCTAGGAGCGGCAGATACGCAGTATTTT. Its protein product is CASSLASLGAADTQYF.

The V gene is TRBV10-1, the J gene TRBJ2-1; D is ambiguous. The CDR3 is 15 amino acids. V was clipped by 0 bases and J by 6 bases, with 12 bases between them. CDR1 is WNHNN, CDR2 SYGVQD, per germline (reference sequence). The CDR3 is CASSESISYPNEQFF. The CDR3 DNA is TGCGCCAGCAGTGAGTCGATTTCCTACCCCAATGAGCAGTTCTTC.

The chain is built from TRBV27 and TRBJ2-2, with 9 bases lining up with TRBD1. Germline CDR1 and CDR2: MNHEY and SMNVEV (reference sequence). The length of the CDR3 is 16 residues. V dropped 6 bases and J dropped 6; count of bases not matched to a gene: 11. The CDR3 loop reads CASSPGTGRGAGELFF. Written as DNA, the CDR3 is TGTGCCAGCAGCCCCGGGACAGGGAGAGGGGCCGGGGAGCTGTTTTTT.

The chain couples TRBV14 to TRBJ1-5, with no clear D. Between the trimmed V and J ends, which lost 8 bases and 0 bases, there was a span of 26 bases. The V gene's germline CDR1 is SGHDN and CDR2 FVKESK. The CDR3 is 19 amino acids. CDR3 bases: TGTGCCAGCCTTAAGGAGGGTAAGCCCCAAAATTCTAGCAATCAGCCCCAGCATTTT. As protein: CASLKEGKPQNSSNQPQHF.